The 29 T cell receptor beta chains below come from one sample, sequenced in a study of metastatic and nonmetastatic thyroid tumors. TCRdb reanalyzed the PCR reads via MiXCR. The repertoire holds some 40,000 clones, with about a sixth as singletons. Ahead of thyroid surgery, no patient had received treatment of any kind. Sequenced input: blood. The source is a female donor with papillary thyroid cancer or a benign thyroid nodule (not recorded which). Some clones in this sample may be carry-over from other donors' samples.

In this sample, this clone turned up many times. The chain links TRBV2 to TRBJ2-2; the match to TRBD1 covers 9 bases. The V and J ends lost 5 bases and 5 bases, in that order; junction bases with no gene match: 3. CDR1 SNHLY and CDR2 FYNNEI come from the germline V gene. There are 14 residues in the CDR3. The CDR3 sequence: CASSLGQGTGELFF. Here the CDR3 DNA reads TGTGCCAGCAGTCTGGGACAGGGAACCGGGGAGCTGTTTTTT.

As regards this clone: Sequence at one end of the junction differs from germline and may be a read error. V gene TRBV6-1 combines with J gene TRBJ1-2; tentatively, D is TRBD1 (6 bases). The germline V gene has CDR1 MNHNS and CDR2 SASEGT. The CDR3 has 13 amino acids. The CDR3 protein is CASSRTANYGYTF. CDR3 nucleotides: TGTGCCAGCAGTCGGACAGCCAACTATGGCTACACATTC.

V is TRBV3-1 and J is TRBJ2-1; D gene ambiguous. The germline gives CDR1 LGHDT, CDR2 YNNKEL (reference sequence). V was trimmed by 6 bases and J by 5 bases, leaving 5 bases between them. This CDR3 has 11 residues. The CDR3 loop is CASRSDNEQFF. The CDR3 bases are TGTGCCAGCAGGTCAGACAATGAGCAGTTCTTC.

This clone was recorded many times. V and J are TRBV20-1 and TRBJ1-1, with no clear D. The CDR3 is made up of 19 amino acids. The germline CDR1 and CDR2 sequences are DFQATT and SNEGSKA (reference sequence). The V and J ends lost 3 bases and 2 bases respectively, with 28 bases between them. CDR3 sequence reads: CSASLPRRDSISSNTEAFF. The CDR3 bases are TGCAGTGCTAGTTTGCCTAGACGGGATTCGATATCGTCCAACACTGAAGCTTTCTTT.

This clone came up many times. The chain combines TRBV24-1 with TRBJ1-2; D remains unclear. The CDR3 has 15 residues. V was pared by 2 bases and J by 2 bases, with 11 bases between. In germline, CDR1 is KGHDR, CDR2 SFDVKD. The CDR3 is CATSDSSTVNYGYTF. The CDR3 DNA sequence: TGTGCCACCAGTGATTCCTCAACAGTGAACTATGGCTACACCTTC.

This clone was recorded many times. The chain combines TRBV6-1 with TRBJ1-5, with no clear D. The CDR3 runs 14 residues. Germline loops: CDR1 MNHNS, CDR2 SASEGT. Trimming removed 8 bases from V and 3 bases from J, with 14 bases in between. DNA for the CDR3: TGTGCCAGCTCCTCAGTCGCTTTCAATCAGCCCCAGCATTTT. This gives the protein CASSSVAFNQPQHF.

This clone was detected ten times or more. A read error is possible here, since a much larger clone lies one base away. The chain uses TRBV30 and TRBJ2-7; a weak D match, TRBD1 (5 bases). Per germline, CDR1 GTSNPN and CDR2 SVGIG (reference sequence). The CDR3 loop spans 14 amino acids. V was clipped by 1 base and J by 8 bases, with 18 bases between them. The CDR3 nucleotides are TGTGCCTGGAGTGAAGGGGCAGCCGTCCCCAAGCAGTACTTC. Translating it yields CAWSEGAAVPKQYF.

Points on this clone: A much larger clonotype is one base distant, so this may be a read error. V usage is TRBV14 and J usage is TRBJ2-5; D gene ambiguous. The germline V gene encodes CDR1 SGHDN and CDR2 FVKESK. This CDR3 comprises 14 residues. V dropped 7 bases and J dropped 5 bases, with 17 bases sitting between them. As DNA, the CDR3 is TGTGCCAGCATCCACCGTCCTGGGCGGGAGACCCAGTACTTC. It translates to CASIHRPGRETQYF.

The gene calls are TRBV30 and TRBJ2-1, with 12 bases fitting TRBD2. CDR1 is GTSNPN, CDR2 SVGIG, per germline (reference sequence). This CDR3 has 16 amino acids. The J segment lost 2 bases and the V segment lost 3 bases, leaving 5 bases of the junction unmatched. CDR3 region: CAWSQTSGSPYNEQFF. The DNA of the CDR3 is TGTGCCTGGAGCCAGACTAGCGGGAGTCCCTACAATGAGCAGTTCTTC.

This clone was observed many times. This chain uses TRBV5-1 with TRBJ1-1; D is perhaps TRBD1 (6 bases). CDR1 and CDR2 (germline): SGHRS, YFSETQ. This CDR3 has 15 residues. Deletions cut 6 bases from V and 0 bases from J, with 15 bases between. This CDR3 is CASTPGAKLNTEAFF. The CDR3 DNA follows: TGCGCCAGCACCCCAGGGGCTAAACTGAACACTGAAGCTTTCTTT.

This clone occurred many times. The chain joins TRBV19 to TRBJ1-2; D might be TRBD1 (5 bases). The ends were cut back, 0 bases at V and 4 bases at J, with 18 bases in the middle. The CDR3 length is 17 residues. Germline CDR1 is LNHDA and CDR2 is SQIVND (reference sequence). CDR3 DNA sequence: TGTGCCAGTAGTATAGAGCCCGGGGACCTCCAGTTCTATGGCTACACCTTC. This sequence encodes CASSIEPGDLQFYGYTF.

This clone was picked up many times. The V gene is TRBV6-5, the J gene TRBJ2-1; tentatively, D is TRBD2 (5 bases). Trimming removed 5 bases at V and 5 bases at J, with 22 bases between. CDR3 length: 17 residues. Looked up from germline, CDR1 is MNHEY and CDR2 is SVGAGI. The CDR3 coding sequence is TGTGCCAGCAGTCCCCAGCAAACCGTGTTGGAGGACAATGAGCAGTTCTTC. Translated: CASSPQQTVLEDNEQFF.

This clone was counted between two and nine times. The chain combines TRBV28 with TRBJ2-7, with D perhaps matching TRBD1 (6 bases). The CDR3 is 15 residues long. The germline V gene encodes CDR1 MDHEN and CDR2 SYDVKM. Trimming removed 2 bases from V and 3 bases from J, with 14 bases in between. The CDR3 DNA sequence: TGTGCCAGCAGTTTAAAATTTACAGGGATCTACGAGCAGTACTTC. Translated: CASSLKFTGIYEQYF. The full variable domain, completed using reference TRBV28 and TRBJ2-7, is DVKVTQSSRYLVKRTGEKVFLECVQDMDHENMFWYRQDPGLGLRLIYFSYDVKMKEKGDIPEGYSVSREKKERFSLILESASTNQTSMYLCASSLKFTGIYEQYFGPGTRLTVT.

This clone was recorded many times. In nucleotides, the CDR3 is TGCGCCAGCAGGGGGGAAAGCGGCGTCCTAGGTAATGAGCAGTTCTTC. Translation gives CASRGESGVLGNEQFF. The chain links TRBV5-1 to TRBJ2-1; possibly TRBD1 or TRBD2 for D (5 bases each). The germline V gene has CDR1 SGHRS and CDR2 YFSETQ. CDR3 length: 16 residues. Trimming shortened V by 5 bases and J by 7 bases, and 22 bases separated the two germline ends.

This clone was picked up many times. The chain has TRBV5-5 and TRBJ1-6; 9 nucleotides agree with TRBD1. The germline V gene encodes CDR1 SGHKS and CDR2 YYEKEE (reference sequence). This CDR3 has 15 amino acids. V lost 0 bases to trimming and J lost 10 bases; unmatched junction nucleotides: 5. The chain's CDR3 is CASSLEETGGSPLHF. The CDR3 DNA is TGTGCCAGCAGCTTGGAGGAAACAGGGGGCTCACCCCTCCACTTT.

This clone was seen ten or more times. The chain carries TRBV28 and TRBJ1-4; 7 bases align to TRBD1. V was clipped by 5 bases and J by 4 bases; unmatched bases: 7. Germline V gives CDR1 MDHEN, CDR2 SYDVKM. The CDR3 contains 15 residues. CDR3 protein: CASSLNRGFNEKLFF. DNA of the CDR3: TGTGCCAGCAGTCTAAACAGGGGATTTAATGAAAAACTGTTTTTT.

This clone has at least ten counts. CDR3 nucleotide sequence: TGTGCCAGTAGTACAGGACAGGGTGACGAGCAGTACTTC. It codes for CASSTGQGDEQYF. The V gene is TRBV19, the J gene TRBJ2-7; 8 positions match TRBD1. J gave up 5 bases and V 4 bases, and 4 bases lay outside the gene matches. The CDR3 has 13 residues. Looked up from germline, CDR1 is LNHDA and CDR2 is SQIVND (reference sequence).

A word on this clone: Without the conserved terminal phenylalanine or tryptophan, this CDR3 likely stems from a read error. The chain recombines TRBV19 with TRBJ2-1; 9 nucleotides align to TRBD1. V trimming: 2 bases; J trimming: 7 bases; junction bases outside the gene matches: 9. This CDR3 spans 16 amino acids. Per germline, CDR1 LNHDA and CDR2 SQIVND (reference sequence). CDR3 nucleotides: TGTGCCAGTAGTATATCTGGGACAGGGTGCCGGAATGAGCAGTTCCTC. It codes for CASSISGTGCRNEQFL.

This clone occurred many times. This sequence joins TRBV10-3 and TRBJ2-7, with D possibly being TRBD1 or TRBD2 (5 bases each). CDR1 is ENHRY, CDR2 SYGVKD, per germline. Trimming shortened V by 4 bases and J by 6 bases, and 19 bases separated the two germline ends. The CDR3 is made up of 15 amino acids. The CDR3 nucleotides are TGTGCCATCAGTGGACCGGGACCAACAGCTACCGAGCAGTACTTC. Protein product: CAISGPGPTATEQYF.

At least ten counts were recorded for this clone. It may be a read error: a sequence one base away is much more abundant. Because it lacks the conserved phenylalanine or tryptophan at the end, this CDR3 is likely a read error. V is TRBV20-1 and J is TRBJ2-7, with 13 bases lining up with TRBD2. The V gene's germline CDR1 is DFQATT and CDR2 SNEGSKA (reference sequence). The V and J ends lost 1 base and 3 bases, in that order; junction bases with no gene match: 0. The CDR3 loop spans 14 amino acids. CDR3 DNA: TGCAGTGCTAGAGGACTAGCGGGAGGCTACGAGCAGTACCTC. It yields the protein CSARGLAGGYEQYL.

Note on this clone: This may be a read error, as it is one base from a much larger clone. Additional DNA sequences in this sample encode the identical CDR3. V is TRBV6-4 and J is TRBJ2-3; 8 bases map to TRBD2. Germline V gene sequence: CDR1 MRHNA, CDR2 SNTAGT. CDR3 length equals 15 residues. The CDR3 here is CASSEASGSTDTQYF. In DNA form, the CDR3 reads TGTGCCAGCAGTGAGGCCAGCGGGAGCACAGATACTCAGTATTTT.

This clone was counted ten times or more. The chain is built from TRBV19 and TRBJ2-2; D not resolved. This CDR3 contains 11 residues. The germline V and J ends were trimmed by 7 bases and 6 bases, with 6 bases remaining between them. Germline values: CDR1 LNHDA, CDR2 SQIVND (reference sequence). CDR3 coding DNA: TGTGCCAGTACCCCCCCCGGGGAGCTGTTTTTT. Its translation is CASTPPGELFF.

This clone was detected ten times or more. This chain joins TRBV9 and TRBJ1-3; no reliable D call. V was pared by 0 bases and J by 0 bases, with 7 bases between. CDR3 length equals 15 residues. Germline V gene sequence: CDR1 SGDLS, CDR2 YYNGEE. This chain's CDR3 is CASSVGEASGNTIYF. The CDR3 nucleotides are TGTGCCAGCAGCGTAGGGGAAGCCTCTGGAAACACCATATATTTT.

The V gene is TRBV20-1, the J gene TRBJ1-5; D is unresolved. The V gene lost 0 bases and the J gene lost 6 bases, with 18 bases spanning the gap. The CDR3 consists of 16 residues. CDR1 DFQATT and CDR2 SNEGSKA come from the germline V gene (reference sequence). CDR3 coding DNA: TGCAGTGCTAGAGAGGTTTCCGGCATCTTTAGTCAGCCCCAGCATTTT. Translated, it gives CSAREVSGIFSQPQHF.

This clone was observed many times. This rearrangement joins TRBV2 to TRBJ1-5; D remains ambiguous. Trimming left V 7 bases short and J 5 bases short, with 12 bases between. The CDR3 spans 13 residues. The V gene's germline CDR1 is SNHLY and CDR2 FYNNEI. The DNA of the CDR3 is TGTGCCAGCAACGAAGAAAACCATCAGCCCCAGCATTTT. It translates to CASNEENHQPQHF.

On this clone itself: This may arise from a read error, as a much more abundant clone is one base away. The chain joins TRBV5-1 to TRBJ1-2; no reliable D call. This CDR3 is built from 15 residues. CDR1 SGHRS and CDR2 YFSETQ come from the germline V gene. The CDR3 protein is CAGSLAEYSKYGYTF. The CDR3 DNA reads as TGCGCCGGCAGCTTGGCGGAATACTCCAAATATGGCTACACCTTC.

This clone was picked up many times. V and J are TRBV18 and TRBJ1-1, with no clear D. The CDR3 runs to 16 residues. The V gene's germline CDR1 is KGHSH and CDR2 LQKENI. V lost 2 bases to trimming and J lost 0 bases, with 13 bases between them. CDR3 residues: CASSPSNSLMNTEAFF. CDR3 nucleotide sequence: TGTGCCAGCTCACCAAGTAACAGCCTCATGAACACTGAAGCTTTCTTT.

This clone occurred many times. V gene TRBV4-1 combines with J gene TRBJ1-2; possible D gene TRBD1, 5 bases. The CDR3 spans 14 residues. V lost 0 bases and J lost 4, with 9 bases in between. Looked up from germline, CDR1 is MGHRA and CDR2 is YSYEKL. The CDR3 coding sequence is TGCGCCAGCAGCCAAGATCAGGGCTTCTATGGCTACACCTTC. Its protein product is CASSQDQGFYGYTF.

This chain connects TRBV7-2 to TRBJ2-5, with 14 nucleotides matching TRBD2. This CDR3 region has 16 residues. J was trimmed by 2 bases and V by 7 bases; bases with no gene match: 6. From germline, CDR1 is SGHTA and CDR2 FQGNSA. DNA of the CDR3: TGTGCCAGCATCGTGAGACTAGCGGGGGGGCAAGAGACCCAGTACTTC. Translating it yields CASIVRLAGGQETQYF.